The sequence of this TCR beta chain was determined in a study of cytomegalovirus exposure and HLA in healthy donors. Study-wide findings and caveats: A classifier reportedly called cytomegalovirus status with high sensitivity and specificity.

Turning to this clone: Antigen: not known.

This CDR3 region has 16 residues. V gave up 2 bases and J gave up 4 bases; unmatched junction bases: 6. The germline CDR1 and CDR2 sequences are SGDLS and YYNGEE. The study ran its PCR with 60 Vbeta and 13 Jbeta primers. TCRdb's table, derived via immunoSEQ multiplex PCR, lists solely in-frame clones and lacks some. The data contain approximately 200,000 clones, more than 65% of them singletons. The sequenced sample was PBMCs. The TCR sequence derives from a woman aged 30 to 39 in good health and CMV-seropositive. The chain couples TRBV9 to TRBJ1-2; 12 bases match TRBD1. This CDR3 is CASSVGQGATTYGYTF. In DNA, the CDR3 is TGTGCCAGCAGCGTGGGACAGGGGGCCACGACCTATGGCTACACCTTC.